Shown below are 24 T cell receptor beta chains from a single sample sequenced in a study of PD-L1 blockade in urothelial cancer. Libraries were prepared by immunoSEQ multiplex PCR; TCRdb keeps only in-frame clonotypes and omits some of them. This table has more than 90,000 clones, roughly 83% appearing once. Time point of the sample: peripheral blood 6 weeks after treatment start. The source material was PBMCs, sampled around atezolizumab (anti-PD-L1) treatment. All receptors come from a man in his sixties or seventies with urothelial cancer.

V gene TRBV19 combines with J gene TRBJ2-7; 7 nucleotides match TRBD1. V shed 6 bases and J 3 bases; nucleotides not matched to a gene: 11. The CDR3 consists of 15 residues. Germline V lookup: CDR1 LNHDA, CDR2 SQIVND (reference sequence). This chain's CDR3 is CASSTSPGQNYEQYF. For the CDR3, the DNA is TGTGCCAGTAGCACCTCTCCGGGACAGAACTACGAGCAGTACTTC.

The rearrangement joins TRBV2 to TRBJ1-5; D might be TRBD1 (5 bases). The CDR3 runs 13 residues. Trimming cost V 7 bases and J 6 bases, with 13 bases left between them. Per the germline V gene, CDR1 is SNHLY and CDR2 is FYNNEI. The CDR3: CASTLGGLQPQHF. The CDR3 nucleotides read TGTGCCAGCACCTTGGGGGGACTTCAGCCCCAGCATTTT.

The chain recombines TRBV2 with TRBJ2-7; TRBD1 is a possible D gene (6 bases). Germline assignment: CDR1 SNHLY and CDR2 FYNNEI. This CDR3 has 14 amino acids. The V end was cut by 5 bases, the J end by 2 bases, with 13 bases between. CDR3 amino acids: CASSRTVTTYEQYF. CDR3 DNA: TGTGCCAGCAGTCGGACAGTCACAACCTACGAGCAGTACTTC.

V is TRBV9 and J is TRBJ1-2; D gene unclear. Germline V gene lookup returns CDR1 SGDLS and CDR2 YYNGEE. The CDR3 is 15 amino acids. V lost 0 bases to trimming and J lost 0 bases, with 9 bases between them. For the CDR3, the DNA is TGTGCCAGCAGCGTAGGGTGGGGAGCTAACTATGGCTACACCTTC. Its protein product is CASSVGWGANYGYTF.

The chain is built from TRBV12-5 and TRBJ2-1; 9 bases are a match to TRBD1. Germline-derived CDR1 and CDR2 are LGHNT and FRNRAP. The CDR3 loop spans 17 amino acids. Trimming cost V 5 bases and J 0 bases; bases outside gene matches: 8. The CDR3 loop reads CASGTGGVGSSYNEQFF. CDR3 DNA sequence: TGTGCTAGTGGTACAGGGGGCGTTGGGAGCTCCTACAATGAGCAGTTCTTC.

The V call is TRBV5-4, the J call TRBJ2-7; 11 nucleotides line up with TRBD2. The CDR3 has 15 amino acids. The trim removed 4 bases at V and 5 bases at J, leaving 8 bases unmatched. The germline CDR1 and CDR2 sequences are SGHNT and YYREEE (reference sequence). CDR3 in DNA: TGTGCCAGCAGCGCAACTAGCGGGAGCTGGGACGAGCAGTACTTC. It encodes CASSATSGSWDEQYF.

This clone was observed a handful of times. CDR3 region: CASSSQRGPYNEQFF. In DNA form, the CDR3 reads TGTGCCAGCAGCTCCCAGCGGGGGCCTTACAATGAGCAGTTCTTC. The chain joins TRBV7-3 to TRBJ2-1; 8 bases agree with TRBD2. This CDR3 contains 15 residues. Germline assignment: CDR1 SGHTA and CDR2 FQGTGA. V lost 4 bases to trimming and J lost 4 bases; unmatched junction nucleotides: 6. Using reference TRBV7-3 and TRBJ2-1 for the parts outside the CDR3, the full variable domain is GAGVSQTPSNKVTEKGKYVELRCDPISGHTALYWYRQSLGQGPEFLIYFQGTGAADDSGLPNDRFFAVRPEGSVSTLKIQRTERGDSAVYLCASSSQRGPYNEQFFGPGTRLTVL.

The chain joins TRBV12-5 to TRBJ1-1; D ambiguous. The CDR3 sequence is 12 residues long. Trimming took off 4 bases at V and 5 bases at J, with 8 bases between the two ends. Germline CDR1 LGHNT, CDR2 FRNRAP. In nucleotides, the CDR3 is TGTGCTAGTGGTTCCCTTTATACTGAAGCTTTCTTT. Translated: CASGSLYTEAFF.

The chain recombines TRBV5-1 with TRBJ2-3, with D unclear. This CDR3 contains 15 residues. Germline CDR1 and CDR2: SGHRS and YFSETQ. Trimming stripped 0 bases from V and 0 bases from J, with 8 bases between. The CDR3 reads CASSLDSPSTDTQYF. DNA of the CDR3: TGCGCCAGCAGCTTGGACAGCCCGAGCACAGATACGCAGTATTTT. Supplemented by reference TRBV5-1 and TRBJ2-3, the full variable domain reads KAGVTQTPRYLIKTRGQQVTLSCSPISGHRSVSWYQQTPGQGLQFLFEYFSETQRNKGNFPGRFSGRQFSNSRSEMNVSTLELGDSALYLCASSLDSPSTDTQYFGPGTRLTVL.

The chain employs TRBV9 and TRBJ2-5; D gene ambiguous. Trimming left V 0 bases short and J 1 base short, with 4 bases between. Per germline, CDR1 SGDLS and CDR2 YYNGEE. The CDR3 sequence is 13 residues long. CDR3 region: CASSVDSQETQYF. The CDR3 nucleotides read TGTGCCAGCAGCGTAGACTCCCAAGAGACCCAGTACTTC. The full variable domain, with the rest looked up from reference TRBV9 and TRBJ2-5, is DSGVTQTPKHLITATGQRVTLRCSPRSGDLSVYWYQQSLDQGLQFLIQYYNGEERAKGNILERFSAQQFPDLHSELNLSSLELGDSALYFCASSVDSQETQYFGPGTRLLVL.

The chain's CDR3 is CASSLATGGFSSYGYTF. The CDR3 coding sequence is TGTGCCAGCAGCTTGGCGACAGGGGGATTCTCTAGCTATGGCTACACCTTC. The V gene is TRBV5-8, the J gene TRBJ1-2, with TRBD1 matching over 9 bases. Trimming at V came to 0 bases and at J to 4 bases, leaving 10 bases not matched to a gene. Germline assignment: CDR1 SGHTS and CDR2 YDEGEE. The CDR3 has 17 amino acids. The whole variable domain, remainder taken from reference TRBV5-8 and TRBJ1-2, is EAGVTQSPTHLIKTRGQQATLRCSPISGHTSVYWYQQALGLGLQFLLWYDEGEERNRGNFPPRFSGRQFPNYSSELNVNALELEDSALYLCASSLATGGFSSYGYTFGSGTRLTVV.

The chain links TRBV18 to TRBJ2-3, with D possibly TRBD1 on 6 matching bases. V was shortened by 3 bases and J by 6 bases, with 13 bases between the two germline ends. This CDR3 region has 14 residues. Germline values: CDR1 KGHSH, CDR2 LQKENI. The CDR3 DNA reads TGTGCCAGCTCACCCGCCTCCCAGGGGGATACGCAGTATTTT. This translates into CASSPASQGDTQYF.

A word on this clone: Different DNA sequences within this sample yield the same CDR3. The rearrangement uses TRBV30 and TRBJ2-3; maybe TRBD1 (5 bases). CDR3 length: 13 residues. V was trimmed by 2 bases and J by 5 bases, leaving 11 bases between them. CDR1 is GTSNPN and CDR2 is SVGIG in the germline V gene (reference sequence). For the CDR3, the DNA is TGTGCCTGGAGTTTAGGGGAAAGAGATACGCAGTATTTT. This gives the protein CAWSLGERDTQYF.

The chain links TRBV5-4 to TRBJ2-7; 7 bases align to TRBD1. Germline V CDR1 and CDR2: SGHNT, YYREEE (reference sequence). J was trimmed by 2 bases and V by 4 bases; bases with no gene match: 6. CDR3 length: 14 residues. The CDR3 loop reads CASSQRQGPYEQYF. The CDR3 DNA follows: TGTGCCAGCAGCCAAAGACAGGGCCCCTACGAGCAGTACTTC. Full variable domain (outside the CDR3, taken from reference TRBV5-4 and TRBJ2-7): ETGVTQSPTHLIKTRGQQVTLRCSSQSGHNTVSWYQQALGQGPQFIFQYYREEENGRGNFPPRFSGLQFPNYSSELNVNALELDDSALYLCASSQRQGPYEQYFGPGTRLTVT.

The V gene is TRBV5-6, the J gene TRBJ2-5; 7 nucleotides agree with TRBD2. Trimming took 1 base from V and 5 from J; bases not matched to a gene: 11. The CDR3 is 16 amino acids. From germline, CDR1 is SGHDT and CDR2 YYEEEE. The CDR3 DNA follows: TGTGCCAGCAGCTTGAACCCCGTAGCGGGTGGGGAGACCCAGTACTTC. Amino acids: CASSLNPVAGGETQYF.

This chain joins TRBV18 and TRBJ1-1; 10 bases line up with TRBD1. The CDR3 has 15 amino acids. The V segment lost 4 bases and the J segment 3 bases; nucleotides outside the gene matches: 5. Germline lookup yields CDR1 KGHSH and CDR2 LQKENI. Written as DNA, the CDR3 is TGTGCCAGCTCACTTCGACAGGGGGCACACACTGAAGCTTTCTTT. Protein product: CASSLRQGAHTEAFF.

The chain has TRBV11-2 and TRBJ2-3, with D perhaps matching TRBD1 (6 bases). Germline V gives CDR1 SGHAT, CDR2 FQNNGV. Trimming removed 5 bases from V and 3 bases from J, with 15 bases in between. The CDR3 is 15 residues long. DNA for the CDR3: TGTGCCAGCAGCCGCTCGGGACAAACTACAGATACGCAGTATTTT. This gives the protein CASSRSGQTTDTQYF.

This chain connects TRBV12-5 to TRBJ1-5, with 7 bases aligning to TRBD1. Germline-derived CDR1 and CDR2 are LGHNT and FRNRAP. V dropped 5 bases and J dropped 9; count of bases not matched to a gene: 10. The CDR3 loop spans 14 amino acids. In DNA, the CDR3 is TGTGCTAGTGGTCCCGGGACAGAGCCGTGGCCCCAGCATTTT. Translating it yields CASGPGTEPWPQHF. The full variable domain, in which reference TRBV12-5 and TRBJ1-5 provide the parts outside the CDR3, is DARVTQTPRHKVTEMGQEVTMRCQPILGHNTVFWYRQTMMQGLELLAYFRNRAPLDDSGMPKDRFSAEMPDATLATLKIQPSEPRDSAVYFCASGPGTEPWPQHFGDGTRLSIL.

This clone was counted between two and nine times. The chain joins TRBV6-5 to TRBJ2-3; a possible D gene is TRBD1 (5 bases). Trimming removed 2 bases at V and 3 bases at J, with 9 bases between. The CDR3 sequence is 14 residues long. Germline CDR1 reads MNHEY; CDR2 reads SVGAGI. CDR3 sequence (DNA): TGTGCCAGCAGTTACGCTCCAGGGACAGATACGCAGTATTTT. Translating it yields CASSYAPGTDTQYF.

V usage is TRBV5-1 and J usage is TRBJ1-2; D remains ambiguous. The CDR3 is 14 amino acids. V was clipped by 3 bases and J by 3 bases, with 12 bases between them. CDR1 is SGHRS, CDR2 YFSETQ, per germline. CDR3 bases: TGCGCCAGCAGCTCCCGAGGTGTCGACTATGGCTACACCTTC. This gives the protein CASSSRGVDYGYTF.

The CDR3 DNA follows: TGTGCCAGCAGCTTTGCGGGGGTATCCTACGAGCAGTACTTC. Its protein product is CASSFAGVSYEQYF. The rearrangement joins TRBV11-2 to TRBJ2-7; TRBD2 matches 7 bases. Per germline, CDR1 SGHAT and CDR2 FQNNGV. CDR3 length: 14 residues. J was trimmed by 1 base and V by 3 bases; bases with no gene match: 3. Full variable domain (missing parts from reference TRBV11-2 and TRBJ2-7): EAGVAQSPRYKIIEKRQSVAFWCNPISGHATLYWYQQILGQGPKLLIQFQNNGVVDDSQLPKDRFSAERLKGVDSTLKIQPAKLEDSAVYLCASSFAGVSYEQYFGPGTRLTVT.

The CDR3, as DNA: TGTGCCAGCAGACCCCACAATGAGAACACTGAAGCTTTCTTT. Protein: CASRPHNENTEAFF. V and J are TRBV6-6 and TRBJ1-1; D not certain. The CDR3 runs to 14 residues. Germline V lookup: CDR1 MNHNY, CDR2 SVGAGI (reference sequence). The V end was cut by 6 bases, the J end by 1 base, with 12 bases between.

Only one count was recorded for this clone. The rearrangement uses TRBV10-2 and TRBJ2-7; tentatively, D is TRBD1 (6 bases). Per the germline V gene, CDR1 is WSHSY and CDR2 is SAAADI. Between the trimmed V and J ends, which lost 1 base and 2 bases, there was a span of 12 bases. The CDR3 length is 15 residues. The CDR3 sequence: CASSELTGSPYEQYF. The CDR3 DNA reads as TGCGCCAGCAGTGAGTTGACAGGTAGTCCCTACGAGCAGTACTTC.

V is TRBV10-3 and J is TRBJ1-4, with 7 nucleotides matching TRBD1. Trimming cost V 0 bases and J 4 bases; bases outside gene matches: 8. Germline-derived CDR1 and CDR2 are ENHRY and SYGVKD. The CDR3 contains 17 residues. The CDR3 loop reads CAISESEPGQLNEKLFF. The CDR3 DNA is TGTGCCATCAGTGAGTCCGAGCCGGGACAGCTTAATGAAAAACTGTTTTTT.